This T cell receptor beta chain came from a study of Tregs in tolerant kidney transplant recipients. Across the whole study: Recipients received nonmyeloablative bone marrow transplants from related graft donors, with transient mixed chimerism. Study-level findings and limits: Some patients' samples used different primers over time, so nucleotide sequences weren't comparable.

V shed 3 bases and J shed 0 bases, with 9 bases lying between them. CDR3 length equals 15 residues. CDR1 is SGHVS, CDR2 FQNEAQ, per germline. As for this clone: Its specificity is not known. The missing CDR3 end, 3 residues past where the read stops, is filled in from the germline J gene.

TCRdb's table, derived via immunoSEQ multiplex PCR, lists solely in-frame clones and lacks some. The sample table includes 30,000 or so clones. The V call is TRBV7-8, the J call TRBJ2-1; TRBD1 might be the D (5 bases). The sample in question was CD8+ T cells from blood, obtained before the transplant. The sequence derives from a human donor who received a combined kidney and bone marrow transplant. The CDR3 reads CASSFDSSSYNEQFF. The part of the CDR3 DNA that was read is TGTGCCAGCAGCTTCGACAGTAGCTCCTACAATGAG.